These 23 T cell receptor beta chains share one sample of origin, sequenced in a study of T cells in localized non-small cell lung cancer. The protocol was immunoSEQ multiplex PCR, while the TCRdb copy is restricted to in-frame clones and leaves out a portion. This sample has some 66,000 clones, with roughly four fifths found just once. The sample in question was peripheral blood, obtained before any cancer treatment. Receptor source: an older female donor with stage I lung adenocarcinoma.

The V gene is TRBV15, the J gene TRBJ1-2; TRBD1 matches at 9 bases. The CDR3 is made up of 15 amino acids. The trim removed 5 bases at V and 5 bases at J, leaving 9 bases unmatched. The germline CDR1 and CDR2 sequences are LNHNV and YYDKDF (reference sequence). The CDR3 loop is CATSAGDRVEYGYTF. The DNA for the CDR3 is TGTGCCACCAGCGCAGGGGACAGGGTAGAATATGGCTACACCTTC.

The table lists this clone with a few counts. The chain carries TRBV18 and TRBJ1-5; the match to TRBD1 covers 9 bases. Germline V lookup: CDR1 KGHSH, CDR2 LQKENI. The length of the CDR3 is 15 residues. Germline trimming cut 6 bases from V and 5 bases from J; bases unmatched to any gene: 8. CDR3 DNA: TGTGCCAGCTCCCCCGGACAGGGGACGTATCAGCCCCAGCATTTT. Translated: CASSPGQGTYQPQHF.

This clone showed up just a few times. The V call is TRBV5-1, the J call TRBJ1-2; D is uncertain. Germline CDR1 SGHRS, CDR2 YFSETQ. V gave up 0 bases and J gave up 7 bases, with 10 bases separating them. The CDR3 sequence is 13 residues long. In DNA, the CDR3 is TGCGCCAGCAGCTTGGCAGGCTTTTCTGGCTACACCTTC. It is translated as CASSLAGFSGYTF.

This sequence joins TRBV5-1 and TRBJ1-2; D is unresolved. The CDR3 spans 16 residues. Trimming left V 4 bases short and J 5 bases short, with 21 bases between. Germline CDR1 reads SGHRS; CDR2 reads YFSETQ. CDR3 DNA: TGCGCCAGCAGCCCGGGAGGCGCGCGCAGTATGTATGGCTACACCTTC. Encoded protein: CASSPGGARSMYGYTF. Combining the CDR3 with reference TRBV5-1 and TRBJ1-2 gives the whole variable domain KAGVTQTPRYLIKTRGQQVTLSCSPISGHRSVSWYQQTPGQGLQFLFEYFSETQRNKGNFPGRFSGRQFSNSRSEMNVSTLELGDSALYLCASSPGGARSMYGYTFGSGTRLTVV.

V gene TRBV7-8 combines with J gene TRBJ1-1; no firm D call. The CDR3 runs to 13 residues. V lost 5 bases to trimming and J lost 1 base, with 8 bases between them. The V gene's germline CDR1 is SGHVS and CDR2 FQNEAQ. The CDR3 is CASSPSPNTEAFF. Here the CDR3 DNA reads TGTGCCAGCAGCCCCTCGCCGAACACTGAAGCTTTCTTT.

The chain combines TRBV6-1 with TRBJ2-7; 7 bases agree with TRBD1. The germline V gene encodes CDR1 MNHNS and CDR2 SASEGT. J was trimmed by 4 bases and V by 6 bases; bases with no gene match: 3. This CDR3 is 12 amino acids long. The CDR3 is CASSNRGYEQYF. The CDR3 DNA sequence: TGTGCCAGCAGCAACAGGGGTTACGAGCAGTACTTC.

The gene calls are TRBV7-3 and TRBJ2-3; possibly TRBD1 or TRBD2 for D (5 bases each). The CDR3 spans 13 residues. Deletions cut 3 bases from V and 4 bases from J, with 8 bases between. CDR1 SGHTA and CDR2 FQGTGA come from the germline V gene. CDR3 loop: CASSFGTSDTQYF. The CDR3, as DNA: TGTGCCAGCAGCTTTGGGACGTCAGATACGCAGTATTTT. Drawing the rest from reference TRBV7-3 and TRBJ2-3, the complete variable domain is GAGVSQTPSNKVTEKGKYVELRCDPISGHTALYWYRQSLGQGPEFLIYFQGTGAADDSGLPNDRFFAVRPEGSVSTLKIQRTERGDSAVYLCASSFGTSDTQYFGPGTRLTVL.

This clone was detected only once. The chain carries TRBV10-3 and TRBJ2-2; maybe TRBD1 (6 bases). The CDR3 is made up of 14 amino acids. Germline loops: CDR1 ENHRY, CDR2 SYGVKD. V lost 3 bases and J lost 3, with 8 bases in between. CDR3 residues: CAISDAGDTGELFF. CDR3 coding DNA: TGTGCCATCAGTGACGCAGGGGACACCGGGGAGCTGTTTTTT.

This clone appeared a single time. This chain joins TRBV30 and TRBJ2-7, with D possibly matching TRBD1 (5 bases). Germline V gene lookup returns CDR1 GTSNPN and CDR2 SVGIG (reference sequence). The CDR3 is made up of 14 amino acids. Trimming pared 0 bases from V and 3 bases from J, leaving 12 bases between. The DNA of the CDR3 is TGTGCCTGGAGTGTACCACAGGCTAGCTACGAGCAGTACTTC. Translating gives CAWSVPQASYEQYF.

This clone was recorded once. The chain links TRBV7-9 to TRBJ2-1; D remains ambiguous. This CDR3 region has 13 residues. Germline CDR1 SEHNR, CDR2 FQNEAQ (reference sequence). Trimming cost V 2 bases and J 9 bases, with 11 bases left between them. Here the CDR3 reads CASSLQVGSEQFF. The CDR3, as DNA: TGTGCCAGCAGCTTACAGGTGGGGTCTGAGCAGTTCTTC.

J is TRBJ1-2 and V is TRBV15; no definite D call. V lost 4 bases and J lost 7, with 13 bases in between. CDR1 LNHNV and CDR2 YYDKDF come from the germline V gene (reference sequence). CDR3 length: 13 residues. The CDR3 nucleotides read TGTGCCACCAGCAAGACGGGAGAGGGTGGCTACACCTTC. Amino acid sequence: CATSKTGEGGYTF.

This clone was detected a few times. This rearrangement joins TRBV5-1 to TRBJ2-7, with D possibly matching TRBD1 (6 bases). Germline V gene sequence: CDR1 SGHRS, CDR2 YFSETQ. Trimming pared 4 bases from V and 2 bases from J, leaving 10 bases between. This CDR3 region has 13 residues. CDR3 coding DNA: TGCGCCAGCAGCCTGGACAGACCCTACGAGCAGTACTTC. This codes for CASSLDRPYEQYF.

The chain is built from TRBV5-1 and TRBJ2-7; D not certain. V was pared by 0 bases and J by 3 bases, with 7 bases between. The CDR3 sequence is 13 residues long. Germline values: CDR1 SGHRS, CDR2 YFSETQ. CDR3: CASSLAVGYEQYF. The CDR3 DNA is TGCGCCAGCAGCTTGGCGGTCGGCTACGAGCAGTACTTC.

The chain has TRBV10-2 and TRBJ1-4; D might be TRBD1 (6 bases). CDR1 and CDR2 from the germline V gene are WSHSY and SAAADI. Trimming left V 2 bases short and J 8 bases short, with 6 bases between. This CDR3 is 12 amino acids long. This chain's CDR3 is CASSETGEKLFF. The CDR3 DNA is TGCGCCAGCAGTGAGACAGGGGAAAAACTGTTTTTT.

The rearrangement uses TRBV19 and TRBJ1-1; D uncertain. This CDR3 is built from 15 residues. The V and J ends lost 7 bases and 1 base respectively, with 16 bases between them. From germline, CDR1 is LNHDA and CDR2 SQIVND (reference sequence). In DNA, the CDR3 is TGTGCCAGTATACGGAAGGGTTGGGGGAACACTGAAGCTTTCTTT. As protein: CASIRKGWGNTEAFF.

This clone has just one count. This sequence joins TRBV19 and TRBJ2-3, with 8 bases aligning to TRBD1. V lost 5 bases to trimming and J lost 6 bases; unmatched junction nucleotides: 10. There are 15 residues in the CDR3. CDR1 LNHDA and CDR2 SQIVND come from the germline V gene (reference sequence). The CDR3 loop reads CASSPRTGSGDTQYF. CDR3 nucleotides: TGTGCCAGTAGTCCCCGGACAGGGTCGGGGGATACGCAGTATTTT.

The J gene is TRBJ2-1, the V gene TRBV7-8; D is unresolved. This CDR3 has 12 residues. V dropped 1 base and J dropped 5 bases, with 3 bases sitting between them. CDR1 and CDR2 from the germline V gene are SGHVS and FQNEAQ. The CDR3 spells CASSLGNNEQFF. The CDR3 bases are TGTGCCAGCAGCTTAGGTAACAATGAGCAGTTCTTC.

By its share, this clone is medium-sized. A junction end diverges from the germline sequence, so it may reflect a read error. V gene TRBV13 combines with J gene TRBJ1-3, with a weak D call TRBD1 (5 bases). CDR1 and CDR2 (germline): PRHDT, FYEKMQ (reference sequence). The CDR3 loop spans 14 amino acids. The CDR3 nucleotides read TGTGCCAGCATCTTATGGGGGTCTGGAAACACCATATATTTT. It yields the protein CASILWGSGNTIYF.

The chain uses TRBV7-3 and TRBJ2-1, with D tentatively TRBD2 (5 bases). CDR3 size: 16 residues. Germline CDR1 is SGHTA and CDR2 is FQGTGA. The germline V and J ends were trimmed by 2 bases and 5 bases, with 16 bases remaining between them. As DNA, the CDR3 is TGTGCCAGCAGCTTATATCGGCGAGGGTCGGACAATGAGCAGTTCTTC. This codes for CASSLYRRGSDNEQFF.

The V call is TRBV5-1, the J call TRBJ2-1; 13 bases map to TRBD2. From germline, CDR1 is SGHRS and CDR2 YFSETQ. J was trimmed by 7 bases and V by 4 bases; bases with no gene match: 11. CDR3 size: 17 residues. CDR3 loop: CASSPGGRTSGSNEQFF. The CDR3 DNA sequence: TGCGCCAGCAGCCCTGGGGGCCGGACTAGCGGGAGTAATGAGCAGTTCTTC.

The chain has TRBV15 and TRBJ1-1, with 10 bases aligning to TRBD1. With 3 bases clipped from V and 1 base from J, the junction kept 2 bases outside the gene matches. Germline assignment: CDR1 LNHNV and CDR2 YYDKDF (reference sequence). This CDR3 spans 15 amino acids. CDR3 coding DNA: TGTGCCACCAGCAGGGGGACAGGGGCGAACACTGAAGCTTTCTTT. It is translated as CATSRGTGANTEAFF.

The chain joins TRBV6-1 to TRBJ2-1; D ambiguous. The CDR3 contains 12 residues. The ends were cut back, 7 bases at V and 9 bases at J, with 13 bases in the middle. Germline V lookup: CDR1 MNHNS, CDR2 SASEGT. The CDR3 sequence is CASNVESSEQFF. The DNA for the CDR3 is TGTGCCAGCAATGTAGAATCCAGTGAGCAGTTCTTC.

This sequence joins TRBV7-3 and TRBJ2-5; D is unresolved. CDR3 length: 13 amino acids. Germline V gene lookup returns CDR1 SGHTA and CDR2 FQGTGA. The V end was cut by 5 bases, the J end by 5 bases, with 12 bases between. This CDR3 reads CASSRQKEETQYF. CDR3 nucleotides: TGTGCCAGCAGCCGTCAAAAAGAGGAGACCCAGTACTTC. Combining the CDR3 with reference TRBV7-3 and TRBJ2-5 gives the whole variable domain GAGVSQTPSNKVTEKGKYVELRCDPISGHTALYWYRQSLGQGPEFLIYFQGTGAADDSGLPNDRFFAVRPEGSVSTLKIQRTERGDSAVYLCASSRQKEETQYFGPGTRLLVL.